These T cell receptor beta chains were read from a single sample in a study of T cells in Graves' hyperthyroidism and ophthalmopathy. TCRdb fed the multiplex PCR reads into MiXCR, producing one record per CDR3 protein. The sample includes about 350,000 distinct CDR3 sequences, approximately 15% of them seen just once. The sequenced sample was blood. Receptor source: a woman in her 30s with Graves' hyperthyroidism. Both conserved end residues are part of each CDR3. D genes are given only for firm matches. Expanded clones are given a class, and other clones once, few, many or no size at all.

TRBJ1-5 | many | 14 | TRBV6-1 | TRBD1 | TGTGCCAGCAGTTCTCAGACAGGGAATCAGCCCCAGCATTTT | CASSSQTGNQPQHF
TRBJ1-2 | NA | 14 | TRBV3-1 | NA | TGTGCCAGCAGCCAAGATTCCGGCAACTATGGCTACACCTTC | CASSQDSGNYGYTF
TRBJ2-7 | NA | 16 | TRBV14 | TRBD1 | TGTGCCAGCAGCCCCTCCGGACAGGGAAAGGTGTATGGGCAGTACTTC | CASSPSGQGKVYGQYF
TRBJ2-1 | NA | 15 | TRBV5-1 | TRBD2 | TGCGCCAGCAGCTCTGAGCGGGGATCCTACAATGAGCAGTTCTTC | CASSSERGSYNEQFF
TRBJ1-1 | NA | 13 | TRBV12-3/TRBV12-4 | NA | TGTGCCATTGATTTACAGGAGGGAACTGAAGCTTTCTTT | CAIDLQEGTEAFF
TRBJ1-3 | few | 13 | TRBV6-1 | NA | TGTGCCAGCAGTTGGACCTCTGGAAACACCATATATTTT | CASSWTSGNTIYF
TRBJ2-7 | NA | 13 | TRBV20-1 | NA | TGCAGTGTACCGACGCACCGGACCTACGGGCAGTACTTC | CSVPTHRTYGQYF
TRBJ1-2 | many | 15 | TRBV20-1 | NA | TGCAGTGCTAGAGGTGGGCGTGGCGCAGTCTATGGCTACACCTTC | CSARGGRGAVYGYTF
TRBJ2-4 | many | 16 | TRBV11-2 | NA | TGTGCCAGCAGCCCGGAGACCCGAGGAGCCAAAAACATTCAGTACTTC | CASSPETRGAKNIQYF
TRBJ2-2 | many | 11 | TRBV10-3 | NA | TGTGCCATCAGTGACATCGGGGAGCTGTTTTTT | CAISDIGELFF
TRBJ1-1 | NA | 15 | TRBV28 | TRBD1 | TGTGCCGGACAACCCAACAGGGGGCAGAACACTGAAGCTTTCTTT | CAGQPNRGQNTEAFF
TRBJ2-1 | few | 14 | TRBV28 | NA | TGTGCCAGCAGTTCGGGATTCAACTACAATGAGCAGTTCTTC | CASSSGFNYNEQFF
TRBJ1-1 | NA | 14 | TRBV7-9 | TRBD1 | TGTGCCAGCAGCTTAGGGACAGGGGAGACTGAAGCTTTCTTT | CASSLGTGETEAFF
TRBJ1-2 | many | 14 | TRBV6-1 | NA | TGTGCCAGCAGTGAATCATCGGGGGTCTATGGCTACACCTTC | CASSESSGVYGYTF
TRBJ2-3 | NA | 15 | TRBV5-4 | NA | TGTGCCAGCAGCCCGGAATCTGGTTCGGCGAATACGCAGTATTTT | CASSPESGSANTQYF
TRBJ1-1 | many | 13 | TRBV2 | TRBD1 | TGTGCCAGCAGGGACAGGGCGGGGGCTGAAGCTTTCTTT | CASRDRAGAEAFF
TRBJ2-3 | many | 15 | TRBV5-5 | TRBD2 | TGTGCCAGCAGCTTCGGCGGGAGTGAATCAGATACGCAGTATTTT | CASSFGGSESDTQYF
TRBJ2-4 | NA | 17 | TRBV20-1 | TRBD2 | TGCAGTGCTAGGACTAGCGGGAGGCCCCTAGCCAAAAACATTCAGTACTTC | CSARTSGRPLAKNIQYF
TRBJ1-3 | once | 14 | TRBV13 | NA | TGTGCCAGCAGCTGGTCCGGTTCTGGAAACACCATATATTTT | CASSWSGSGNTIYF
TRBJ1-2 | many | 12 | TRBV2 | TRBD1 | TGTGCCAGCAGTGGGGACAGGGGCGGCTACACCTTC | CASSGDRGGYTF
TRBJ1-6 | few | 17 | TRBV2 | NA | TGTGCCAGCACCGCATTTCGACAGCTTGCCAATAATTCACCCCTCCACTTT | CASTAFRQLANNSPLHF
TRBJ1-6 | few | 18 | TRBV7-9 | NA | TGTGCCAGCAGCTTAGCGCGGGGCTCCGGACGGTATAATTCACCCCTCCACTTT | CASSLARGSGRYNSPLHF
TRBJ2-3 | many | 15 | TRBV2 | NA | TGTGCCAGCAGCGAGACTAGAGTGGCCACAGATACGCAGTATTTT | CASSETRVATDTQYF
TRBJ1-6 | few | 16 | TRBV15 | NA | TGTGCCACCAGCAGAGAGTCAGCAGGGTGGAGTTCACCCCTCCACTTT | CATSRESAGWSSPLHF
TRBJ2-3 | few | 16 | TRBV30 | TRBD1 | TGTGCCTGGAGTGTACTGGGGACAGGGGGCGCAGATACGCAGTATTTT | CAWSVLGTGGADTQYF
TRBJ1-5 | many | 16 | TRBV28 | NA | TGTGCCAGCAGTAAACTCCTCCTTGGCCGCAATCAGCCCCAGCATTTT | CASSKLLLGRNQPQHF
TRBJ2-3 | NA | 12 | TRBV7-2 | TRBD2 | TGTGCCAGCAGCCCCCCGACGGGAGGGAAGTATTTT | CASSPPTGGKYF
TRBJ1-1 | NA | 13 | TRBV4-3 | NA | TGCGCCAGCGGTCTGGACAGGAACACTGAAGCTTTCTTT | CASGLDRNTEAFF
TRBJ1-6 | NA | 14 | TRBV20-1 | NA | TGCAGTGCTAGGGAAGTACAGGGTGGTTCACCCCTCCACTTT | CSAREVQGGSPLHF